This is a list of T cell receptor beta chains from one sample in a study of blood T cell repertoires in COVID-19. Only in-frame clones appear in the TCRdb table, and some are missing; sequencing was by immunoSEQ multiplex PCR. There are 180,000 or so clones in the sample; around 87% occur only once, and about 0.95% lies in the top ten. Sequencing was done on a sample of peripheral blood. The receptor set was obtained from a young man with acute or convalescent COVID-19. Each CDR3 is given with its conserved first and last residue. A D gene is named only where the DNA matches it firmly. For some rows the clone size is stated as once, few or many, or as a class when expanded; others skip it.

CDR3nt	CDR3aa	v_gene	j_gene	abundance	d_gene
TGTGCCTGGAGCCCCGGACAGTCTAGCAATCAGCCCCAGCATTTT	CAWSPGQSSNQPQHF	TRBV30	TRBJ1-5	NA	NA
TGTGCCAGCACCCTGACGGGGGAAATCGGAAACACCATATATTTT	CASTLTGEIGNTIYF	TRBV28	TRBJ1-3	few	NA
TGTGCCAGCAGCTTACGGGGAGGCGACACTGAAGCTTTCTTT	CASSLRGGDTEAFF	TRBV7-9	TRBJ1-1	NA	NA
TGCGCCAGCAGCCAAGTAGTAGGGGGCAGAGAAAAACTGTTTTTT	CASSQVVGGREKLFF	TRBV4-1	TRBJ1-4	NA	TRBD1
TGCGCCAGCAGTGAGTCGGGCAGTGTAAAGACCCAGTACTTC	CASSESGSVKTQYF	TRBV10-1	TRBJ2-5	NA	NA
TGTGCCAGTAGTATTACGACTGAGTCCTACGAGCAGTACTTC	CASSITTESYEQYF	TRBV19	TRBJ2-7	NA	NA
TGTGCCAGCAGTGAAACAGGGGTTGATTCACCCCTCCACTTT	CASSETGVDSPLHF	TRBV2	TRBJ1-6	NA	TRBD1
TGTGCCAGCAGTTACTATCGGACAGGAGGAAACTATGGCTACACCTTC	CASSYYRTGGNYGYTF	TRBV6-5	TRBJ1-2	NA	TRBD1
TGTGCCAGCAGCTCCCTGGGTGGAGGCGCAGATACGCAGTATTTT	CASSSLGGGADTQYF	TRBV5-4	TRBJ2-3	NA	NA
TGTGCCTGGAGTGTAGGCGAGGTCTATGGCTACACCTTC	CAWSVGEVYGYTF	TRBV30	TRBJ1-2	NA	NA
TGTGCCAGTAGTATGGGGACATACTCCTACGAGCAGTACTTC	CASSMGTYSYEQYF	TRBV19	TRBJ2-7	NA	NA
TGTGCCAGCAGCTTGGCAGGGGGGACTAATGAAAAACTGTTTTTT	CASSLAGGTNEKLFF	TRBV5-4	TRBJ1-4	NA	TRBD1
TGCAGCGGTGTTTGGTTTGGTAGCGGGGGGGCTAATACGCAGTATTTT	CSGVWFGSGGANTQYF	TRBV29-1	TRBJ2-3	NA	TRBD2
TGCGCCAGCAGCCAGGGGGCCGGCACTGAAGCTTTCTTT	CASSQGAGTEAFF	TRBV4-1	TRBJ1-1	NA	NA
TGTGCCAGCTCACCCCCTGACAGCTATAGCAATCAGCCCCAGCATTTT	CASSPPDSYSNQPQHF	TRBV18	TRBJ1-5	NA	NA
TGCGCCAGCAGCCAAGAGACTAGCGGGGTTTACAATGAGCAGTTCTTC	CASSQETSGVYNEQFF	TRBV4-1	TRBJ2-1	NA	TRBD2